This T cell receptor (beta chain) appears in the sequencing data of a study of cytomegalovirus exposure and HLA in healthy donors. In the study overall: An early release of data contained about 85 million unique TCRs, which came from HLA-typed donors.

Study results and limitations: When the data were analyzed later, several of the most significant clusters appeared to be linked to common viral pathogens.

The PCR had 60 Vbeta and 13 Jbeta primers. Sequencing used immunoSEQ multiplex PCR; TCRdb keeps in-frame clones, though not all of them. The sample has 95,000 to 150,000 clones; around 76% are singletons. On this clone itself: What it binds is not known.

The CDR3 runs 14 residues. CDR1 and CDR2 from the germline V gene are MDHEN and SYDVKM. V gave up 4 bases and J gave up 2 bases, with 10 bases separating them. The specimen sequenced was PBMCs. The gene calls are TRBV28 and TRBJ2-3, with D possibly TRBD1 on 6 matching bases. The sequence was collected from a man aged 55 to 70 in good health and CMV-seropositive. CDR3 bases: TGTGCCAGCAGTTCGGGACACTCCACAGATACGCAGTATTTT. Its protein product is CASSSGHSTDTQYF.